This T cell receptor (beta chain) was documented in a study of blood T cells in healthy people across ages. Every donor gave 8.5 to 10 milliliters of peripheral blood. The total RNA that was extracted per sample amounted to at least 6 micrograms. Combining a sample-barcoded 5' primer with a J-beta primer mix, a second PCR ran for about 7 to 12 cycles. From the 5' RACE reads, TCRdb called clonotypes with MiXCR, one entry per CDR3 protein. The data contain about 1,500,000 distinct CDR3 sequences, roughly 27% of them singletons. This CDR3 has 18 residues. V lost 2 bases to trimming and J lost 2 bases; unmatched junction nucleotides: 14. The germline V gene encodes CDR1 GTSNPN and CDR2 SVGIG (reference sequence).

The TCR sequence derives from a woman in her thirties in good health. The sample comprised blood. V usage is TRBV30 and J usage is TRBJ2-3; 9 bases line up with TRBD2. CDR3 coding DNA: TGTGCCTGGAGTCTCTGGCTAGCGGGGACCCGGTCCACAGATACGCAGTATTTT. Residues: CAWSLWLAGTRSTDTQYF.